The 15 T cell receptor beta chains reported below all come from one sample, sequenced in a study of cytomegalovirus exposure and HLA in healthy donors. In the PCR, 60 Vbeta and 13 Jbeta primers were used. Sequenced by immunoSEQ multiplex PCR; TCRdb stores in-frame clones only, minus some. The sample lists under 200,000 clones; about two thirds were seen once. The specimen sequenced was PBMCs. These receptors were obtained from a woman under 30 in good health and CMV-seropositive.

The chain has TRBV30 and TRBJ1-2, with a weak D call TRBD1 (5 bases). The CDR3 covers 16 residues. V was clipped by 1 base and J by 2 bases, with 17 bases between them. Germline CDR1 is GTSNPN and CDR2 is SVGIG (reference sequence). Here the CDR3 DNA reads TGTGCCTGGAGTGCAACAGGACTAGCCCTAAACTATGGCTACACCTTC. This sequence encodes CAWSATGLALNYGYTF. Full variable domain (missing parts from reference TRBV30 and TRBJ1-2): SQTIHQWPATLVQPVGSPLSLECTVEGTSNPNLYWYRQAAGRGLQLLFYSVGIGQISSEVPQNLSASRPQDRQFILSSKKLLLSDSGFYLCAWSATGLALNYGYTFGSGTRLTVV.

V is TRBV15 and J is TRBJ2-3; D not certain. Per germline, CDR1 LNHNV and CDR2 YYDKDF (reference sequence). Trimming removed 0 bases from V and 7 bases from J, with 11 bases in between. The CDR3 covers 14 residues. The CDR3 reads CATSRETTLHTQYF. The CDR3 bases are TGTGCCACCAGCAGAGAAACCACCCTACATACGCAGTATTTT.

Regarding this clone: Distinct nucleotide sequences in the sample also encode this CDR3. The chain links TRBV9 to TRBJ2-7, with D possibly being TRBD1 (6 bases). The CDR3 spans 15 residues. Germline V gene data show CDR1 as SGDLS and CDR2 as YYNGEE. V dropped 0 bases and J dropped 0 bases, with 10 bases sitting between them. CDR3 bases: TGTGCCAGCAGCGTAGCTGACAGGTCCTCCTACGAGCAGTACTTC. This sequence encodes CASSVADRSSYEQYF.

This clone was found once. The chain combines TRBV6-5 with TRBJ2-7; D may be TRBD2 (5 bases). CDR3 length: 14 residues. The V gene's germline CDR1 is MNHEY and CDR2 SVGAGI. Between the trimmed V and J ends, which lost 0 bases and 2 bases, there was a span of 8 bases. The CDR3 loop reads CASSYSERTYEQYF. The CDR3 nucleotides are TGTGCCAGCAGTTACTCGGAGCGGACCTACGAGCAGTACTTC.

CDR3 nucleotides: TGTGCCTGGAGAAAACTCAGCGGGGGCTACAATGAGCAGTTCTTC. Translated, it gives CAWRKLSGGYNEQFF. The chain uses TRBV30 and TRBJ2-1, with 8 bases identical to TRBD2. J gave up 3 bases and V 3 bases, and 7 bases lay outside the gene matches. The length of the CDR3 is 15 residues. CDR1 and CDR2 from the germline V gene are GTSNPN and SVGIG (reference sequence). Based on the CDR3 plus reference TRBV30 and TRBJ2-1, the full variable domain is SQTIHQWPATLVQPVGSPLSLECTVEGTSNPNLYWYRQAAGRGLQLLFYSVGIGQISSEVPQNLSASRPQDRQFILSSKKLLLSDSGFYLCAWRKLSGGYNEQFFGPGTRLTVL.

Here the CDR3 DNA reads TGTGCCAGTAAGGACACAGCTTTTAACTATGGCTACACCTTC. Its translation is CASKDTAFNYGYTF. The rearrangement joins TRBV19 to TRBJ1-2, with a tentative D call TRBD1 (5 bases). The CDR3 spans 14 residues. Per the germline V gene, CDR1 is LNHDA and CDR2 is SQIVND (reference sequence). V shed 7 bases and J shed 1 base, with 13 bases lying between them. The full variable domain, in which reference TRBV19 and TRBJ1-2 provide the parts outside the CDR3, is DGGITQSPKYLFRKEGQNVTLSCEQNLNHDAMYWYRQDPGQGLRLIYYSQIVNDFQKGDIAEGYSVSREKKESFPLTVTSAQKNPTAFYLCASKDTAFNYGYTFGSGTRLTVV.

The rearrangement uses TRBV2 and TRBJ2-7; 7 bases agree with TRBD2. The CDR3 has 16 residues. Per germline, CDR1 SNHLY and CDR2 FYNNEI. J lost 1 base, V lost 8 bases, and 14 bases had no gene match. This CDR3 is CASSLRELTESYEQYF. The CDR3 DNA follows: TGTGCCAGCTCTCTGCGGGAGTTGACGGAGTCCTACGAGCAGTACTTC. The full variable domain, with the rest looked up from reference TRBV2 and TRBJ2-7, is EPEVTQTPSHQVTQMGQEVILRCVPISNHLYFYWYRQILGQKVEFLVSFYNNEISEKSEIFDDQFSVERPDGSNFTLKIRSTKLEDSAMYFCASSLRELTESYEQYFGPGTRLTVT.

The V and J genes are TRBV5-6 and TRBJ2-1; D unclear. Deletions cut 7 bases from V and 5 bases from J, with 22 bases between. CDR3 length: 16 residues. From germline, CDR1 is SGHDT and CDR2 YYEEEE. CDR3 DNA: TGTGCCAGCCATTATAAGGTGGGCGTAGGAAACAATGAGCAGTTCTTC. This translates into CASHYKVGVGNNEQFF.

The J gene is TRBJ2-1, the V gene TRBV7-9; D is perhaps TRBD2 (6 bases). The CDR3 totals 16 residues. Germline assignment: CDR1 SEHNR and CDR2 FQNEAQ (reference sequence). Trimming removed 5 bases at V and 9 bases at J, with 23 bases between. The CDR3 loop reads CASSLTHGSEGPEQFF. The CDR3 bases are TGTGCCAGCAGCCTTACCCACGGGAGCGAGGGTCCTGAGCAGTTCTTC. The full variable domain, with the rest looked up from reference TRBV7-9 and TRBJ2-1, is DTGVSQNPRHKITKRGQNVTFRCDPISEHNRLYWYRQTLGQGPEFLTYFQNEAQLEKSRLLSDRFSAERPKGSFSTLEIQRTEQGDSAMYLCASSLTHGSEGPEQFFGPGTRLTVL.

This chain links TRBV6-5 with TRBJ2-3; D gene uncertain. The germline V gene encodes CDR1 MNHEY and CDR2 SVGAGI. This CDR3 spans 11 amino acids. Between the trimmed V and J ends, which lost 6 bases and 8 bases, there was a span of 9 bases. The CDR3 nucleotides read TGTGCCAGCAGGAGCGCTACTACGCAGTATTTT. The encoded protein is CASRSATTQYF.

This clone was seen once. This chain uses TRBV4-2 with TRBJ2-3; 8 nucleotides line up with TRBD1. The germline gives CDR1 LGHNA, CDR2 YNFKEQ. The CDR3 spans 17 residues. The V segment lost 0 bases and the J segment 3 bases; nucleotides outside the gene matches: 8. Here the CDR3 DNA reads TGTGCCAGCAGCCAAGAAGAGTTCGACAGGGGAACAGATACGCAGTATTTT. This translates into CASSQEEFDRGTDTQYF.

The chain recombines TRBV30 with TRBJ2-7, with a tentative D call TRBD1 (6 bases). Germline V gene lookup returns CDR1 GTSNPN and CDR2 SVGIG (reference sequence). Trimming stripped 0 bases from V and 3 bases from J, with 12 bases between. The CDR3 has 14 residues. The CDR3 sequence: CAWSVSGVFYEQYF. CDR3 coding DNA: TGTGCCTGGAGTGTGTCAGGGGTCTTCTACGAGCAGTACTTC.

The V gene is TRBV19, the J gene TRBJ1-5; TRBD1 matches 8 bases. The CDR3 has 16 amino acids. Germline assignment: CDR1 LNHDA and CDR2 SQIVND (reference sequence). Germline trimming cut 2 bases from V and 6 bases from J; bases unmatched to any gene: 9. The CDR3 is CASSIYYQGAAQPQHF. The DNA for the CDR3 is TGTGCCAGTAGTATATACTATCAGGGGGCGGCTCAGCCCCAGCATTTT.

The chain uses TRBV9 and TRBJ2-7; maybe TRBD2 (5 bases). Germline V gene lookup returns CDR1 SGDLS and CDR2 YYNGEE. The CDR3 consists of 11 residues. In DNA form, the CDR3 reads TGTGAATCTAGCCGAACCTACGAGCAGTACTTC. This sequence encodes CESSRTYEQYF.

The chain joins TRBV7-9 to TRBJ1-4, with D maybe TRBD1 (6 bases). The CDR3 contains 14 residues. V was shortened by 2 bases and J by 5 bases, with 9 bases between the two germline ends. CDR1 and CDR2 (germline): SEHNR, FQNEAQ (reference sequence). CDR3 sequence (DNA): TGTGCCAGCAGCTTATCAGGGGCAAATGAAAAACTGTTTTTT. Translating it yields CASSLSGANEKLFF.